This TCR beta chain was sequenced during a study of read filtering for tumor transcriptome and immune sequencing. Whole-study context: 8 or 9 patients were R-ISS I, more than 15 were R-ISS II, 6 or 7 were R-ISS III. After DNase treatment, RNA was made into whole-transcriptome libraries.

Germline V gene lookup returns CDR1 DFQATT and CDR2 SNEGSKA (reference sequence). The ends lost 2 bases at V and 8 bases at J; junction bases unmatched: 10. This CDR3 comprises 15 residues. Bone marrow was sampled from every patient at the time of active disease. From about 400 ng of RNA, a library with molecular barcoded alpha/delta and beta/gamma adaptors was made. MiXCR, run by TCRdb on the reads, gives a single entry per CDR3 protein. The table has about 46,000 distinct CDR3 sequences, about 20% seen once. General study findings and limits: Dropping single-read clonotypes raised IR-seq and RNA-seq shared-clonotype correlation.

Concerning this clonotype itself: The antigen is undetermined.

Material for sequencing was a population of CD138-negative cells sorted from bone marrow. This chain connects TRBV20-1 to TRBJ2-1; TRBD2 aligns across 9 bases. This receptor was identified in a donor aged 40 or over with multiple myeloma. The CDR3 reads CSARRSGRIGDEQFF. The CDR3 nucleotides read TGCAGTGCTAGACGGAGCGGGAGGATCGGGGATGAGCAGTTCTTC.